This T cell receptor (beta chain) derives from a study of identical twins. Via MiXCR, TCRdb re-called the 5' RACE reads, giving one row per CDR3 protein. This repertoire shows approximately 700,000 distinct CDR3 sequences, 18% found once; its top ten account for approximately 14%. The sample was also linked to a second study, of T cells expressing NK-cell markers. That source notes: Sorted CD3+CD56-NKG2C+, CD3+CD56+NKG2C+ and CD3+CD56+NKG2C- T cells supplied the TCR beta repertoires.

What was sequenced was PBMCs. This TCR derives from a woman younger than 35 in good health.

The DNA of the CDR3 is TGTGCCATCAGCCTCGGACTAGCTTACGAGCAGTACTTC. Protein product: CAISLGLAYEQYF. The chain uses TRBV10-3 and TRBJ2-7; 8 nucleotides line up with TRBD2. There are 13 residues in the CDR3. The ends lost 6 bases at V and 4 bases at J; junction bases unmatched: 5. Germline CDR1 reads ENHRY; CDR2 reads SYGVKD.